Sequencing of this T cell receptor (beta chain) was carried out in a study of blood T cells in healthy people across ages. The use of a sample-barcoded 5' primer and a J-beta primer mix characterized a second PCR of roughly 6 to 11 cycles. One entry per CDR3 protein, called by TCRdb with MiXCR from the 5' RACE reads. This sample has over 500,000 distinct CDR3 sequences, with 27% found just once. Study-wide results and caveats: With naive T cell percentage, TCR beta diversity showed a strong correlation.

The sample, about 9.2 milliliters of peripheral blood, was drawn from each donor. This clonotype was counted only a few times. Antigen: not known. The same sample was also studied in work on T cells of mothers and their children.

The clonotype comes from a boy aged 2 to 9 in good health. The sample taken for sequencing was blood.

The CDR3 nucleotides read TGCGCCAGCAGCTTGGCCGGGACAGTGAACACTGAAGCTTTCTTT. Translated, it gives CASSLAGTVNTEAFF. V usage is TRBV5-1 and J usage is TRBJ1-1, with 7 bases lining up with TRBD1. Germline CDR1 SGHRS, CDR2 YFSETQ. With V trimmed by 0 bases and J by 0 bases, 2 bases remained unmatched. CDR3 length: 15 residues.